The rows below give T cell receptor beta chains drawn from one sample of a study of T cell repertoires in cytomegalovirus infection. A single record per CDR3 protein comes from TCRdb applying MiXCR to the reads. The data contain a few hundred thousand distinct CDR3 sequences, more than 8% of them singletons. The sequenced material came from PBMCs. The receptor set was obtained from a human donor in good health (CMV status not recorded). Some clones in this sample may be carry-over from other donors' samples. Both conserved end residues are part of each CDR3. D genes are given only for firm matches. Clone size is stated in some rows and not others, as once, few, many or a class when expanded.

J | size | V | D | DNA | CDR3
TRBJ2-7 | few | TRBV28 | TRBD2 | TGTGCCAGCAGTCCTAGCGGGAGGATGTACGAGCAGTACTTC | CASSPSGRMYEQYF
TRBJ2-2 | - | TRBV27 | - | TGTGCCAGCAGCCTGGAGCACTCGGCCGGGGAGCTGTTTTTT | CASSLEHSAGELFF
TRBJ2-2 | many | TRBV7-2 | TRBD2 | TGTGCCAGCAGCCCAGGCCGGGGGGGCCGAACCGGGGAGCTGTTTTTT | CASSPGRGGRTGELFF
TRBJ2-7 | - | TRBV19 | TRBD1 | TGTGCCAGTAGACCGGGACAGGGGTCCTACGAGCAGTACTTC | CASRPGQGSYEQYF
TRBJ1-1 | - | TRBV4-3 | TRBD1 | TGCGCCAGCAGCCAGGCTACAGGGGTGCGAGGGGCTTTCTTT | CASSQATGVRGAFF
TRBJ1-1 | - | TRBV7-6 | TRBD1 | TGTGCCAGCAGCACCAGGACAGGGGCCGTTACTGAAGCTTTCTTT | CASSTRTGAVTEAFF
TRBJ2-5 | - | TRBV7-9 | - | TGTGCCAGCACTAGAGAAGAGACCCAGTACTTC | CASTREETQYF
TRBJ1-1 | many | TRBV7-2 | TRBD1 | TGTGCCAGCAGCCGACTGGGACAGGGGTCCCTAATGAACACTGAAGCTTTCTTT | CASSRLGQGSLMNTEAFF
TRBJ1-5 | many | TRBV6-2/TRBV6-3 | TRBD1 | TGTGCCAGCAGTTACTCGATGGCAGGGGGCTCGTTTCATCAGCCCCAGCATTTT | CASSYSMAGGSFHQPQHF
TRBJ2-5 | - | TRBV20-1 | - | TGCAGTGCTAGGGAGGGGGAGACCCAGTACTTC | CSAREGETQYF
TRBJ2-3 | many | TRBV7-2 | TRBD2 | TGTGCCAGCAGCTACGGACTAGCCTCAGATACGCAGTATTTT | CASSYGLASDTQYF
TRBJ2-1 | - | TRBV5-1 | - | TGCGCCAGCACCTCATGGGCAGGGATCGAAAATGAGCAGTTCTTC | CASTSWAGIENEQFF
TRBJ1-6 | many | TRBV27 | - | TGTGCCAGCAGTTTTTTGCCGAGCTCCTATAATTCACCCCTCCACTTT | CASSFLPSSYNSPLHF
TRBJ1-4 | - | TRBV3-1 | - | TGTGCCAGCAGCCGACGACAGGCAAATGAAAAACTGTTTTTT | CASSRRQANEKLFF
TRBJ2-1 | - | TRBV20-1 | - | TGCAGTGCGAGGCCCGGGGGTGAGCAGTTCTTC | CSARPGGEQFF
TRBJ2-2 | many | TRBV6-1 | TRBD1 | TGTGCCAGCAGTCAAGCGACAGGGGGCCCAAACACCGGGGAGCTGTTTTTT | CASSQATGGPNTGELFF
TRBJ1-2 | - | TRBV9 | - | TGTGCCAGCAGCGTAGGGGGCGATGGCTACACCTTC | CASSVGGDGYTF
TRBJ2-5 | many | TRBV28 | - | TGTGCCAGCAGTTTGGGTGTCGTCCCCGGAGAGACCCAGTACTTC | CASSLGVVPGETQYF
TRBJ2-7 | few | TRBV28 | TRBD2 | TGTGCCAGCAGTTCCCCGGCTAGCGGGAGCTCCTACGAGCAGTACTTC | CASSSPASGSSYEQYF
TRBJ2-7 | - | TRBV28 | - | TGTGCCAGCAGTTTTGCAGGGTACGAGCAGTACTTC | CASSFAGYEQYF
TRBJ2-5 | many | TRBV7-2 | TRBD2 | TGTGCCAGCAGATTTGGCGGGGGACAAGAGACCCAGTACTTC | CASRFGGGQETQYF
TRBJ2-5 | many | TRBV15 | - | TGTGCCACCAGCAGAGACCCCCAGGGCCCAGAGACCCAGTACTTC | CATSRDPQGPETQYF
TRBJ1-6 | many | TRBV7-2 | - | TGTGCCAGCAGCTTAGATCCGGGGGCTAAAGGTTCACCCCTCCACTTT | CASSLDPGAKGSPLHF
TRBJ2-7 | many | TRBV7-6 | - | TGTGCCAGCAGCCTAACAGGGTTCGAGCAGTACTTC | CASSLTGFEQYF
TRBJ1-2 | many | TRBV7-2 | - | TGTGCCAGCAGCTTAGCAGTACAGGGTCATGGCTACACCTTC | CASSLAVQGHGYTF
TRBJ2-7 | - | TRBV7-2 | TRBD2 | TGTGCCAGCAGCTGGGGGGGGGAATATAGCGGGAGGAGCTACGAGCAGTACTTC | CASSWGGEYSGRSYEQYF
TRBJ2-2 | many | TRBV7-6 | - | TGTGCCAGCAGCCATAACTCCCATCGAGCCGGGGAGCTGTTTTTT | CASSHNSHRAGELFF
TRBJ1-1 | few | TRBV11-1 | - | TGTGCCAGTACTAGCTCCATCTACAAAAACACTGAAGCTTTCTTT | CASTSSIYKNTEAFF
TRBJ2-5 | few | TRBV12-3/TRBV12-4 | - | TGTGCCAGCAGACAGGGACGGGCTCAGAGACTGTACTTC | CASRQGRAQRLYF
TRBJ2-7 | many | TRBV7-2 | TRBD1 | TGTGCCAGCAGTCGAGGACAGGGACGAGGTTTGGAGTACTTC | CASSRGQGRGLEYF
TRBJ1-2 | many | TRBV6-2/TRBV6-3 | - | TGTGCCAGCAGTTACGGGCCGGATTTGCGGTATGGCTACACCTTC | CASSYGPDLRYGYTF
TRBJ2-1 | many | TRBV6-2/TRBV6-3 | - | TGTGCCAGCAGTTACTCGAACGGGAACAATGAGCAGTTCTTC | CASSYSNGNNEQFF
TRBJ2-3 | - | TRBV7-6 | TRBD2 | TGTGCCAGCAGCTTTCAGAGCGGGAACACAGATACGCAGTATTTT | CASSFQSGNTDTQYF
TRBJ2-2 | - | TRBV6-2/TRBV6-3 | TRBD2 | TGTGCCAGCACCCTCCACGGGGGGGCAGTGACCGGGGAGCTGTTTTTT | CASTLHGGAVTGELFF
TRBJ2-3 | - | TRBV7-6 | - | TGTGCCAGCAGCCTATTGTGGGGCCAGTATTTT | CASSLLWGQYF
TRBJ1-1 | - | TRBV7-9 | - | TGTGCCAGCAGCTCTAGCAGCATGAACACTGAAGCTTTCTTT | CASSSSSMNTEAFF
TRBJ1-4 | many | TRBV7-2 | - | TGTGCCAGCAGCTTAAACAGGGTGGGGAGTGAAAAACTGTTTTTT | CASSLNRVGSEKLFF
TRBJ1-2 | few | TRBV5-6 | TRBD1 | TGTGCCAGCAGCCTGGCGGGACAGGGATTTAACTATGGCTACACCTTC | CASSLAGQGFNYGYTF
TRBJ2-7 | many | TRBV7-6 | - | TGTGCCAGCAGCCCTTCCGGACAGCTCCACGAGCAGTACTTC | CASSPSGQLHEQYF
TRBJ1-6 | many | TRBV7-8 | TRBD1 | TGTGCCAGCAGCTTAGGGACAGGGGATAATTCACCCCTCCACTTT | CASSLGTGDNSPLHF